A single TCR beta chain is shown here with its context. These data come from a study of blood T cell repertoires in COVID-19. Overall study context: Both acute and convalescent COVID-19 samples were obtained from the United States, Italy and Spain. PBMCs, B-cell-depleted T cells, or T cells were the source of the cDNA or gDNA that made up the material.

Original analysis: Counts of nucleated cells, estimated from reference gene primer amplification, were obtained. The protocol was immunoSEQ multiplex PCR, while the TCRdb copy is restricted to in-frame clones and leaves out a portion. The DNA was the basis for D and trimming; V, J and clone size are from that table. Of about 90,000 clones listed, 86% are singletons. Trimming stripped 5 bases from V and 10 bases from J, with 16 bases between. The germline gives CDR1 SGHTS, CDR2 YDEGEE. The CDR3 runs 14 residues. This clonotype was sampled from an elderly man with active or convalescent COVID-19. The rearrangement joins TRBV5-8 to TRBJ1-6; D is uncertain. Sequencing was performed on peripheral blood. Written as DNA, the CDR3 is TGTGCCAGCAGTCGTCGGGGTATCGCGTCACCCCTCCACTTT. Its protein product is CASSRRGIASPLHF.